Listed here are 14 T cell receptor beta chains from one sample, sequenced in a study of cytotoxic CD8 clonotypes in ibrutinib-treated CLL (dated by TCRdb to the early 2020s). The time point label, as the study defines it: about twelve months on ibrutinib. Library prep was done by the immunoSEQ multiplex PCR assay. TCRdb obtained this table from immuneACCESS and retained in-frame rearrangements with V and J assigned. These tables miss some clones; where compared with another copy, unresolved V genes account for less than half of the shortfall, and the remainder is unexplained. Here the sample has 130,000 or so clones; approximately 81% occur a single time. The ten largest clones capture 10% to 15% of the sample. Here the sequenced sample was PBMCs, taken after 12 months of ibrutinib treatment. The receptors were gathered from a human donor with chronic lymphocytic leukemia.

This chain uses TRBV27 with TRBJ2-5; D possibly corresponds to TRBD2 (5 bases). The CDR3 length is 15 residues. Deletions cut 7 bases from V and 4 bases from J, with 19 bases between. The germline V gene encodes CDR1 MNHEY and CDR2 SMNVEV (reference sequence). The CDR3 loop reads CASTTSGGLGETQYF. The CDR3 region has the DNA TGTGCCAGCACTACAAGCGGTGGATTGGGAGAGACCCAGTACTTC.

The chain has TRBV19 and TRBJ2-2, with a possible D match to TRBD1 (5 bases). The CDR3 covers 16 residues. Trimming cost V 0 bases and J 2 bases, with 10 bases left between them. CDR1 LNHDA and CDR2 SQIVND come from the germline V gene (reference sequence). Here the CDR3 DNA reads TGTGCCAGTAGTATAGACAGAAGGGGCAACACCGGGGAGCTGTTTTTT. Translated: CASSIDRRGNTGELFF.

The CDR3 DNA follows: TGTGCCAGCAGTGCCGGACTAGCGGGAGGGAGTGACAATGAGCAGTTCTTC. This translates into CASSAGLAGGSDNEQFF. The rearrangement uses TRBV6-7 and TRBJ2-1; TRBD2 matches at 15 bases. TRBV6-7 counts as an open reading frame of uncertain function. Trimming at V came to 5 bases and at J to 5 bases, leaving 7 bases not matched to a gene. The CDR3 length is 17 residues.

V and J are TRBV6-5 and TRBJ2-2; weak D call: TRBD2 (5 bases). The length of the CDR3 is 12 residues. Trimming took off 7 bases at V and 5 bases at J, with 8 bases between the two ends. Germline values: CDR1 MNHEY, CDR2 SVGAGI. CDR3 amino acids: CASKTGTGELFF. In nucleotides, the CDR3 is TGTGCCAGCAAAACGGGGACCGGGGAGCTGTTTTTT.

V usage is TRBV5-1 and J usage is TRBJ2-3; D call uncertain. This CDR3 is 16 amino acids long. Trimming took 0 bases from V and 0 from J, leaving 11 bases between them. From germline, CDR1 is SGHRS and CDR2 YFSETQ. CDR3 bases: TGCGCCAGCAGCTTGGAAGGCACAACTAGCACAGATACGCAGTATTTT. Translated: CASSLEGTTSTDTQYF.

This chain's CDR3 is CASSLGEGGRNIQYF. In DNA, the CDR3 is TGTGCCAGCAGTCTCGGGGAGGGCGGTCGAAACATTCAGTACTTC. This chain uses TRBV6-4 with TRBJ2-4, with 7 nucleotides matching TRBD2. V shed 5 bases and J 6 bases; nucleotides not matched to a gene: 10. Per germline, CDR1 MRHNA and CDR2 SNTAGT. The CDR3 has 15 residues.

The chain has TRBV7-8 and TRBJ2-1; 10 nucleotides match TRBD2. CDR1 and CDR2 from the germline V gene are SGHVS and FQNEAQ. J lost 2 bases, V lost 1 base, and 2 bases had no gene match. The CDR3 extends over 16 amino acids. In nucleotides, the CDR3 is TGTGCCAGCAGCTTAGAAGGACTAGCGGCCTACAATGAGCAGTTCTTC. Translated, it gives CASSLEGLAAYNEQFF.

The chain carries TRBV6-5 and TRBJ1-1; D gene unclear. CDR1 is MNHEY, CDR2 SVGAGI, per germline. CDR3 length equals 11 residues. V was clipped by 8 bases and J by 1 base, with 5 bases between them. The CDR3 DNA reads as TGTGCCAGCGGTAGGAACACTGAAGCTTTCTTT. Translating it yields CASGRNTEAFF.

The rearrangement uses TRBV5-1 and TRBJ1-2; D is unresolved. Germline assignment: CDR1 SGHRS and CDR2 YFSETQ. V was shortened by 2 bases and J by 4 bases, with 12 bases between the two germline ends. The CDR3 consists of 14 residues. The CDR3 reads CASSFYEGGYGYTF. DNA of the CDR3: TGCGCCAGCAGCTTTTACGAGGGCGGCTATGGCTACACCTTC.

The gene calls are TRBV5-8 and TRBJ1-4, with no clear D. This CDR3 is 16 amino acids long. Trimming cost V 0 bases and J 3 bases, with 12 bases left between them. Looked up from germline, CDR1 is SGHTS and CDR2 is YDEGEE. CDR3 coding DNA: TGTGCCAGCAGCTTGGTTTGGGGTTCAGCTAATGAAAAACTGTTTTTT. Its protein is CASSLVWGSANEKLFF. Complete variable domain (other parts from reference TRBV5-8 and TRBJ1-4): EAGVTQSPTHLIKTRGQQATLRCSPISGHTSVYWYQQALGLGLQFLLWYDEGEERNRGNFPPRFSGRQFPNYSSELNVNALELEDSALYLCASSLVWGSANEKLFFGSGTQLSVL.

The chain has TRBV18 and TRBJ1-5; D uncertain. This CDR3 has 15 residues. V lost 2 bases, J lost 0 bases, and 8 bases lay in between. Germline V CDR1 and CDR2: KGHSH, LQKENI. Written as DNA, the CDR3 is TGTGCCAGCTCACCATTAGGAGATAGCAATCAGCCCCAGCATTTT. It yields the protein CASSPLGDSNQPQHF.

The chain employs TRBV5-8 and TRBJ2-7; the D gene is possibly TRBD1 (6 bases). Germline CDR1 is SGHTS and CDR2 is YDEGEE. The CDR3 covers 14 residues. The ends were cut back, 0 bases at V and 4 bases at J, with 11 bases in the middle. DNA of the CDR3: TGTGCCAGCAGCTTGGCCAACAGGGAGTACGAGCAGTACTTC. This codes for CASSLANREYEQYF.

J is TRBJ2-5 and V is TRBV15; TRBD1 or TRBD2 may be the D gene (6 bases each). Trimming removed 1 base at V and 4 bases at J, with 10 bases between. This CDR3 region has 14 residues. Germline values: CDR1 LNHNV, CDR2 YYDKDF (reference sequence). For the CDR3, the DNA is TGTGCCACCAGCAGAGTGGGGGGCGGAGAGACCCAGTACTTC. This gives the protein CATSRVGGGETQYF. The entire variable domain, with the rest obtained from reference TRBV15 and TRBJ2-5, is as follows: DAMVIQNPRYQVTQFGKPVTLSCSQTLNHNVMYWYQQKSSQAPKLLFHYYDKDFNNEADTPDNFQSRRPNTSFCFLDIRSPGLGDTAMYLCATSRVGGGETQYFGPGTRLLVL.

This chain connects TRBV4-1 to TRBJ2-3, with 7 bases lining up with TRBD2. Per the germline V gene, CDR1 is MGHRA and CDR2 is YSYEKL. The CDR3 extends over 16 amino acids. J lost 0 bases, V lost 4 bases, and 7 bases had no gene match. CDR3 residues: CASSRERGISTDTQYF. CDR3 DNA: TGCGCCAGCAGCCGCGAGCGGGGTATAAGCACAGATACGCAGTATTTT.